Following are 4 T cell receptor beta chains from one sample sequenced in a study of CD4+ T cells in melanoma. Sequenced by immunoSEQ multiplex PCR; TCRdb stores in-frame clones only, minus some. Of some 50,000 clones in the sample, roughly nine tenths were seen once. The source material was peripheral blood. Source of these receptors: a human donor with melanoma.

The CDR3 nucleotides are TGTGCCAGCAGCCCCCGGGATTTGAACAATGAGCAGTTCTTC. Translation: CASSPRDLNNEQFF. The genes are TRBV9 and TRBJ2-1; TRBD2 is a possible D gene (5 bases). The germline CDR1 and CDR2 sequences are SGDLS and YYNGEE. This CDR3 is built from 14 residues. V was pared by 4 bases and J by 5 bases, with 13 bases between. The variable domain in full, completed from reference TRBV9 and TRBJ2-1, reads DSGVTQTPKHLITATGQRVTLRCSPRSGDLSVYWYQQSLDQGLQFLIQYYNGEERAKGNILERFSAQQFPDLHSELNLSSLELGDSALYFCASSPRDLNNEQFFGPGTRLTVL.

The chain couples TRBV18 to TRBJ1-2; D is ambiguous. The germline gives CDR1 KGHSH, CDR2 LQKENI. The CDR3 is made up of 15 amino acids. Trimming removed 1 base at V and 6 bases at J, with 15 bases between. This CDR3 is CASSPRPPGRNGYTF. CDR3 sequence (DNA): TGTGCCAGCTCACCACGACCTCCAGGAAGAAATGGCTACACCTTC.

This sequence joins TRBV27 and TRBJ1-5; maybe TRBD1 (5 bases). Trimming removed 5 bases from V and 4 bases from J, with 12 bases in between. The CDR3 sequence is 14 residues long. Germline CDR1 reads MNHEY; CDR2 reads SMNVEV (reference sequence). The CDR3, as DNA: TGTGCCAGCAGTCTCGGGACGGATAATCAGCCCCAGCATTTT. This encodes CASSLGTDNQPQHF.

As DNA, the CDR3 is TGTGCCACCCATAAGGGGACAGATACGCAGTATTTT. Translation: CATHKGTDTQYF. The rearrangement links TRBV6-1 to TRBJ2-3, with D perhaps TRBD1 (5 bases). The CDR3 extends over 12 amino acids. The germline V and J ends were trimmed by 10 bases and 3 bases, with 11 bases remaining between them. Germline V CDR1 and CDR2: MNHNS, SASEGT.